The 18 T cell receptor beta chains below all came from one sample that was sequenced in a study of response to subunit inactivated influenza vaccine. TCRdb itself ran the RT-PCR reads through MiXCR, one entry per CDR3 protein. This sample has 750,000 to 850,000 distinct CDR3 sequences, with around a sixth found just once. Here the sequenced sample was PBMCs from blood, taken around 5 days after vaccination. Every receptor here comes from a man aged 50-59 years who received an inactivated influenza vaccine.

This clonotype was recorded only once. The rearrangement links TRBV29-1 to TRBJ2-5, with 13 bases that match TRBD2. The CDR3 covers 16 residues. Germline loops: CDR1 SQVTM, CDR2 ANQGSEA. J gave up 5 bases and V 7 bases, and 13 bases lay outside the gene matches. The CDR3 DNA follows: TGCAGCGGGGCCCTACTAGCGGGAGGGCCGTACGAGACCCAGTACTTC. Encoded protein: CSGALLAGGPYETQYF. The complete variable domain, with remaining parts taken from reference TRBV29-1 and TRBJ2-5, reads SAVISQKPSRDICQRGTSLTIQCQVDSQVTMMFWYRQQPGQSLTLIATANQGSEATYESGFVIDKFPISRPNLTFSTLTVSNMSPEDSSIYLCSGALLAGGPYETQYFGPGTRLLVL.

The genes are TRBV5-1 and TRBJ2-2; possibly TRBD1 for D (6 bases). Germline-derived CDR1 and CDR2 are SGHRS and YFSETQ. V was shortened by 4 bases and J by 6 bases, with 16 bases between the two germline ends. This CDR3 comprises 15 residues. The CDR3 DNA follows: TGCGCCAGCAGCCGAGTAACAGGGCCCGCCGGGGAGCTGTTTTTT. Its translation is CASSRVTGPAGELFF.

The table lists this clonotype with a few counts. The chain uses TRBV3-1 and TRBJ1-5; D is unclear. V lost 2 bases to trimming and J lost 7 bases, with 6 bases between them. The germline gives CDR1 LGHDT, CDR2 YNNKEL (reference sequence). The CDR3 loop spans 12 amino acids. This CDR3 reads CASSQFGQPQHF. CDR3 sequence (DNA): TGTGCCAGCAGCCAATTTGGACAGCCCCAGCATTTT.

The chain couples TRBV7-2 to TRBJ2-5; 10 positions match TRBD1. Unmatched junction bases numbered 6, after V lost 4 bases and J lost 4 bases. This CDR3 spans 15 amino acids. The V gene's germline CDR1 is SGHTA and CDR2 FQGNSA. The CDR3 is CASSSTGTGVETQYF. CDR3 DNA sequence: TGTGCCAGCAGCTCAACCGGGACAGGGGTAGAGACCCAGTACTTC.

This clonotype was seen many times. The J gene is TRBJ2-7, the V gene TRBV12-3 or TRBV12-4; 8 bases match TRBD2. This CDR3 is built from 14 residues. Unmatched junction bases numbered 7, after V lost 8 bases and J lost 1 base. The CDR3 coding sequence is TGTGCCAGCGCCTCCCTAGCGGGTTCCTACGAGCAGTACTTC. Translation: CASASLAGSYEQYF.

The J gene is TRBJ2-1, the V gene TRBV29-1; TRBD2 aligns across 9 bases. J gave up 7 bases and V 7 bases, and 14 bases lay outside the gene matches. The CDR3 contains 15 residues. CDR1 is SQVTM and CDR2 is ANQGSEA in the germline V gene. DNA of the CDR3: TGCAGCGCCACCCGGGGGCGGGAGGGGGGGAATGAGCAGTTCTTC. Translating it yields CSATRGREGGNEQFF.

This clonotype was observed at least ten times. The genes are TRBV12-3 or TRBV12-4 and TRBJ2-1; 9 nucleotides align to TRBD2. There are 15 residues in the CDR3. V lost 8 bases to trimming and J lost 4 bases; unmatched junction nucleotides: 9. The CDR3 coding sequence is TGTGCCAGCTGTACTGGCGGGGGGGATTACAATGAGCAGTTCTTC. Protein: CASCTGGGDYNEQFF.

This chain links TRBV11-3 with TRBJ2-7; D might be TRBD1 or TRBD2, each matching 5 bases. The CDR3 spans 15 residues. Germline values: CDR1 SGHNT, CDR2 YENEEA. Trimming removed 1 base at V and 5 bases at J, with 15 bases between. CDR3 in DNA: TGTGCCAGCAGCTTAGGTCTAGGGGTGAGGGACGAGCAGTACTTC. It codes for CASSLGLGVRDEQYF.

In this sample, this clonotype turned up a few times. V usage is TRBV20-1 and J usage is TRBJ2-1; TRBD2 aligns across 10 bases. This CDR3 contains 16 residues. Trimming at V came to 3 bases and at J to 1 base, leaving 6 bases not matched to a gene. CDR1 DFQATT and CDR2 SNEGSKA come from the germline V gene (reference sequence). The CDR3 loop is CSASLLAGLSYNEQFF. The CDR3, as DNA: TGCAGTGCTAGTTTACTAGCGGGATTATCCTACAATGAGCAGTTCTTC.

This clonotype was recorded a few times. This rearrangement joins TRBV18 to TRBJ2-7; D is perhaps TRBD1 or TRBD2 (5 bases each). Trimming removed 0 bases from V and 12 bases from J, with 12 bases in between. Germline V gene lookup returns CDR1 KGHSH and CDR2 LQKENI. This CDR3 comprises 12 residues. The CDR3 is CASSPPLGVSYF. DNA for the CDR3: TGTGCCAGCTCACCACCGTTGGGGGTTTCGTACTTC.

In its sample, this clonotype was seen a few times. The CDR3 sequence is CSARVLASRETQYF. The CDR3, as DNA: TGCAGTGCTAGAGTCCTAGCGTCCAGGGAGACCCAGTACTTC. J is TRBJ2-5 and V is TRBV20-1; D perhaps matches TRBD2 (6 bases). CDR3 length: 14 residues. Trimming pared 1 base from V and 5 bases from J, leaving 14 bases between. Germline loops: CDR1 DFQATT, CDR2 SNEGSKA (reference sequence).

In this sample, this clonotype turned up a few times. The chain joins TRBV27 to TRBJ2-2; 8 bases are shared with TRBD2. This CDR3 comprises 14 residues. Germline V gene lookup returns CDR1 MNHEY and CDR2 SMNVEV (reference sequence). Trimming removed 2 bases from V and 5 bases from J; junction bases left unmatched: 1. CDR3 loop: CASSLGLATGELFF. CDR3 bases: TGTGCCAGCAGTTTAGGACTAGCTACCGGGGAGCTGTTTTTT.

The sample holds a few counts of this clonotype. The J gene is TRBJ2-1, the V gene TRBV5-1; TRBD2 aligns across 8 bases. V shed 0 bases and J 2 bases; nucleotides not matched to a gene: 4. The CDR3 is 16 residues long. Germline CDR1 is SGHRS and CDR2 is YFSETQ. In DNA, the CDR3 is TGCGCCAGCAGCTTGGCCACCGGGGGGGCCTACAATGAGCAGTTCTTC. Translated, it gives CASSLATGGAYNEQFF.

The chain is built from TRBV12-3 or TRBV12-4 and TRBJ1-4, with a possible D match to TRBD1 (6 bases). V shed 1 base and J shed 8 bases, with 14 bases lying between them. This CDR3 spans 15 amino acids. In nucleotides, the CDR3 is TGTGCCAGCAGTTTAGGGGGACACCAAGGGGAAAAACTGTTTTTT. Its protein is CASSLGGHQGEKLFF.

This clonotype has more than one count but fewer than ten. The chain uses TRBV7-2 and TRBJ2-7; 9 bases agree with TRBD1. The CDR3 is made up of 15 amino acids. Looked up from germline, CDR1 is SGHTA and CDR2 is FQGNSA. With 4 bases clipped from V and 2 bases from J, the junction kept 6 bases outside the gene matches. The CDR3 sequence is CASSSVGTGTYEQYF. CDR3 DNA: TGTGCCAGCAGCTCCGTAGGGACAGGGACCTACGAGCAGTACTTC.

J is TRBJ2-7 and V is TRBV5-1; the D gene could be TRBD1 or TRBD2 (5 bases each). CDR1 and CDR2 from the germline V gene are SGHRS and YFSETQ. This CDR3 spans 14 amino acids. V lost 4 bases to trimming and J lost 3 bases, with 14 bases between them. CDR3 sequence reads: CASSLGPMDYEQYF. The CDR3, as DNA: TGCGCCAGCAGCCTGGGACCGATGGACTACGAGCAGTACTTC.

The V call is TRBV7-6, the J call TRBJ1-1; D uncertain. Germline-derived CDR1 and CDR2 are SGHVS and FNYEAQ. V was trimmed by 1 base and J by 1 base, leaving 10 bases between them. This CDR3 contains 15 residues. CDR3 amino acids: CASSLEGQRNTEAFF. The DNA of the CDR3 is TGTGCCAGCAGCTTAGAGGGTCAGAGGAACACTGAAGCTTTCTTT.

CDR3 sequence reads: CATSRVVGSGYEQYF. The CDR3 nucleotides read TGTGCCACCAGCAGAGTGGTAGGGTCCGGGTACGAGCAGTACTTC. The chain is built from TRBV15 and TRBJ2-7; D not resolved. Deletions cut 1 base from V and 4 bases from J, with 14 bases between. The CDR3 contains 15 residues. CDR1 and CDR2 from the germline V gene are LNHNV and YYDKDF (reference sequence).